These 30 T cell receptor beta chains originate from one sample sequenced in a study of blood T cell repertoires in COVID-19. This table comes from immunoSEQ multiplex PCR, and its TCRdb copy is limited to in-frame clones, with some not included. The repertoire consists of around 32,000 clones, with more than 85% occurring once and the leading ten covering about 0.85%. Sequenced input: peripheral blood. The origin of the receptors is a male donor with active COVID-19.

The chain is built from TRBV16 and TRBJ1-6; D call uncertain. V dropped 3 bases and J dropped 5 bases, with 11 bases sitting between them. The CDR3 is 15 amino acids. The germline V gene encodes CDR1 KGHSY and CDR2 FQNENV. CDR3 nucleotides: TGTGCCAGCAGCCAGTACGCAACGGATAATTCACCCCTCCACTTT. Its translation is CASSQYATDNSPLHF.

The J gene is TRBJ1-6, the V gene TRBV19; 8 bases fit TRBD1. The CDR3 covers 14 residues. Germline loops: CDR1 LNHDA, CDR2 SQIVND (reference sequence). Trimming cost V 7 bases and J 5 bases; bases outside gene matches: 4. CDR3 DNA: TGTGCCAGTACTCTGGGACAGGATAATTCACCCCTCCACTTT. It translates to CASTLGQDNSPLHF.

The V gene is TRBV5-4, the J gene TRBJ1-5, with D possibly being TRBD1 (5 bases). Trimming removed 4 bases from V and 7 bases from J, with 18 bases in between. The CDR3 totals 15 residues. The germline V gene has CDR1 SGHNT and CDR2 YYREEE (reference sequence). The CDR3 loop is CASSPDSLAAQPQHF. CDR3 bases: TGTGCCAGCAGCCCCGACAGTCTGGCGGCCCAGCCCCAGCATTTT.

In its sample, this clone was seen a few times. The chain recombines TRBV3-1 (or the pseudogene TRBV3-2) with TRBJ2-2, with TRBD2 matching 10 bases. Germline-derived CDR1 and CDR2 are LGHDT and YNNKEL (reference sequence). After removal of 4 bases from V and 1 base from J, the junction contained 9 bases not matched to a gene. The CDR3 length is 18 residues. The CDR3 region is CASSRPTLAGENTGELFF. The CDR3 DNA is TGTGCCAGCAGCCGGCCAACTCTAGCGGGGGAGAACACCGGGGAGCTGTTTTTT.

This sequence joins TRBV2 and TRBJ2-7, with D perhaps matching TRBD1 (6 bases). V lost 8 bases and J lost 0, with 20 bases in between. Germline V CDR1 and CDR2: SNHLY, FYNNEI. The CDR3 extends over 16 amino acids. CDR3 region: CASLNLDRPNSYEQYF. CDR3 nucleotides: TGTGCCAGCCTAAATCTAGACAGGCCGAACTCCTACGAGCAGTACTTC.

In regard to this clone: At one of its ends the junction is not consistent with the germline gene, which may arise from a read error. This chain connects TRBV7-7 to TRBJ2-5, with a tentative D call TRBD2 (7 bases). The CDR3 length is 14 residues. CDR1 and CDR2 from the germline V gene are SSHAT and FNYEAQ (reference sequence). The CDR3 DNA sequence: TGTGCTAGCAGCTTAGGTCGGGGGGCTGAGACCCAGTACTTC. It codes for CASSLGRGAETQYF. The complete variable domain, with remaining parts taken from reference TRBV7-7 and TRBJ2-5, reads GAGVSQSPRYKVTKRGQDVTLRCDPISSHATLYWYQQALGQGPEFLTYFNYEAQPDKSGLPSDRFSAERPEGSISTLTIQRTEQRDSAMYRCASSLGRGAETQYFGPGTRLLVL.

CDR3 amino acids: CASSLDRTGGNSPLHF. The CDR3 DNA reads as TGTGCCAGCAGCTTAGACCGCACAGGGGGGAATTCACCCCTCCACTTT. J is TRBJ1-6 and V is TRBV5-6; 8 bases are a match to TRBD1. This CDR3 spans 16 amino acids. With 2 bases clipped from V and 7 bases from J, the junction kept 8 bases outside the gene matches. The germline CDR1 and CDR2 sequences are SGHDT and YYEEEE. Based on the CDR3 plus reference TRBV5-6 and TRBJ1-6, the full variable domain is DAGVTQSPTHLIKTRGQQVTLRCSPKSGHDTVSWYQQALGQGPQFIFQYYEEEERQRGNFPDRFSGHQFPNYSSELNVNALLLGDSALYLCASSLDRTGGNSPLHFGNGTRLTVT.

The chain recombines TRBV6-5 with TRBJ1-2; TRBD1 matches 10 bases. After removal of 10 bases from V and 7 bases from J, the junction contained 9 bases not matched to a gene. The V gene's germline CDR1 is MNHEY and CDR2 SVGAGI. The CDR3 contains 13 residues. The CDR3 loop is CATRNRTGGGYTF. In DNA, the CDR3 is TGTGCCACACGCAATCGGACAGGGGGTGGCTACACCTTC.

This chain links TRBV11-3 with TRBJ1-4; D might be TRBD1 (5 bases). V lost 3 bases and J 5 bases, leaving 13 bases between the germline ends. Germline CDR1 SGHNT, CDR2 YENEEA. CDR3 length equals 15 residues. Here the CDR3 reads CASSFWVAGNEKLFF. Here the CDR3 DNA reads TGTGCCAGCAGCTTTTGGGTAGCAGGGAATGAAAAACTGTTTTTT.

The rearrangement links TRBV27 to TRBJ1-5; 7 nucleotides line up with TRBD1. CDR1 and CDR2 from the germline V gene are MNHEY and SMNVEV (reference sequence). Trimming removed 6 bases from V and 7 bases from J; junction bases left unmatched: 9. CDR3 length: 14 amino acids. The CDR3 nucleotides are TGTGCCAGCAGGGCGACAGGGATTAACCAGCCCCAGCATTTT. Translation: CASRATGINQPQHF.

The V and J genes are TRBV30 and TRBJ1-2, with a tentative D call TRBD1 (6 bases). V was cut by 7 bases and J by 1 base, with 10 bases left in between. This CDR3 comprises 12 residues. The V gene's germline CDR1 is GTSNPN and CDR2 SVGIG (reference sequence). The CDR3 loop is CALPDSNYGYTF. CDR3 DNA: TGTGCCTTACCGGACAGTAACTATGGCTACACCTTC.

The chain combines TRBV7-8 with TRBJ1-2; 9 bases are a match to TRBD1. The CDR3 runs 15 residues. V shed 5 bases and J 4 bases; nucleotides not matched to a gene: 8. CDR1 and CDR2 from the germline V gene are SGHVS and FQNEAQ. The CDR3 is CASSGRQGEGYGYTF. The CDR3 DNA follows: TGTGCCAGCAGCGGACGACAGGGGGAGGGCTATGGCTACACCTTC.

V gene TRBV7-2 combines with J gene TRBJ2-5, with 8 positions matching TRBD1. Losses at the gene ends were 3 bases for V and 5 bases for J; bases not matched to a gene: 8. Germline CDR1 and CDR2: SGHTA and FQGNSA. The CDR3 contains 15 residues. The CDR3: CASSFQGALRETQYF. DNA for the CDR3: TGTGCCAGCAGCTTTCAGGGGGCGCTGAGGGAGACCCAGTACTTC.

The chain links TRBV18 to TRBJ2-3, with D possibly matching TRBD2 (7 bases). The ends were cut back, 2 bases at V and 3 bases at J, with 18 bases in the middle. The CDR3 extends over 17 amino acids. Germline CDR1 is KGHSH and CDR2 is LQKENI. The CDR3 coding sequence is TGTGCCAGCTCACCAAGAACCCTCGGGGGGCGGACAGATACGCAGTATTTT. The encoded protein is CASSPRTLGGRTDTQYF.

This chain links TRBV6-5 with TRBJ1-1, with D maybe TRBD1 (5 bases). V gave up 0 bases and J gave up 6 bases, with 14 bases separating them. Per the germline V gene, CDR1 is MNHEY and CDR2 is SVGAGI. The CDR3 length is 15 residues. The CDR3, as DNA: TGTGCCAGCAGTTACTCGACCAAGGGGACTTCTGAAGCTTTCTTT. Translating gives CASSYSTKGTSEAFF.

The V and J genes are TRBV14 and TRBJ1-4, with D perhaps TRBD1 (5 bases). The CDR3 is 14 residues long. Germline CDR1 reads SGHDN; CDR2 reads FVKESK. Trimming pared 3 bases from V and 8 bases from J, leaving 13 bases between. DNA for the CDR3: TGTGCCAGCAGCCAGGCAGGGATGTACGAAAAACTGTTTTTT. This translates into CASSQAGMYEKLFF.

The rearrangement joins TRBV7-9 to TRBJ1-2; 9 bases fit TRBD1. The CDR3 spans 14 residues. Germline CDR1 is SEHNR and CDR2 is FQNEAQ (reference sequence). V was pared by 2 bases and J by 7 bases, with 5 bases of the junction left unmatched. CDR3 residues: CASSLLDRGIGYTF. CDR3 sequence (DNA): TGTGCCAGCAGCTTACTAGACAGGGGGATTGGCTACACCTTC.

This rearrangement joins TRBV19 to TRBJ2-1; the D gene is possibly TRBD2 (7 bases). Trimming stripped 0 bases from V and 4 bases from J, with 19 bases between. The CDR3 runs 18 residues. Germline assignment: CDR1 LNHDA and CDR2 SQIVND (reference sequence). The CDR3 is CASSIDRVVGGPYNEQFF. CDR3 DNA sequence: TGTGCCAGTAGTATAGATAGGGTTGTGGGGGGGCCTTACAATGAGCAGTTCTTC.

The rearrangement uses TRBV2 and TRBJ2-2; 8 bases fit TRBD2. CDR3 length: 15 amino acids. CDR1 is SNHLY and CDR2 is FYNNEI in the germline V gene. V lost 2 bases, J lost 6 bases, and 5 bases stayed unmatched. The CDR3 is CASSELRTSPGELFF. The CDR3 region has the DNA TGTGCCAGCAGTGAACTTCGGACTAGCCCCGGGGAGCTGTTTTTT.

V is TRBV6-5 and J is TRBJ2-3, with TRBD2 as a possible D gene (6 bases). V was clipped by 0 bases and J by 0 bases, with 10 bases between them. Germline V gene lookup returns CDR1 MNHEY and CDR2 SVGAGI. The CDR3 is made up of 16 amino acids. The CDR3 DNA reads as TGTGCCAGCAGTTACTCGCTAGCGTTGAGCACAGATACGCAGTATTTT. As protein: CASSYSLALSTDTQYF.

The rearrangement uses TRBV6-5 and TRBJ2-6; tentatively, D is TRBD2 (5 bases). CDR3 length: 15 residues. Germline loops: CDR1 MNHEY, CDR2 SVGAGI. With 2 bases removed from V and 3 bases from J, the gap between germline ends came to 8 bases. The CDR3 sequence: CASSYEGSGANVLTF. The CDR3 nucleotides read TGTGCCAGCAGTTACGAGGGAAGTGGGGCCAACGTCCTGACTTTC.

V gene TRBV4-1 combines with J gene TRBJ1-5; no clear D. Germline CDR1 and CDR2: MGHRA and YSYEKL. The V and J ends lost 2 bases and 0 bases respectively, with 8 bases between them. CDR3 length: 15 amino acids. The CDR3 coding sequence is TGCGCCAGCAGCCAATCGAGATTTAGCAATCAGCCCCAGCATTTT. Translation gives CASSQSRFSNQPQHF.

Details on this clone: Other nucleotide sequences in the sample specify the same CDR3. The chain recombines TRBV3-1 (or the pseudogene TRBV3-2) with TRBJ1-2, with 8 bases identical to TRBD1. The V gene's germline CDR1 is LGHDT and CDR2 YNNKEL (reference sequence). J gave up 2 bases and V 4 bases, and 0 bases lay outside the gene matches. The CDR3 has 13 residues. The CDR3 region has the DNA TGTGCCAGCAGCCGGACAGGGAACTATGGCTACACCTTC. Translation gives CASSRTGNYGYTF.

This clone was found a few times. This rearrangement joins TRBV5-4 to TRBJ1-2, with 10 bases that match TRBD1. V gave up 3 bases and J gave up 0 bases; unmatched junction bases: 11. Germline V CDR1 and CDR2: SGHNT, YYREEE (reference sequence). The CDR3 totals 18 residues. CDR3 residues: CASSSPGTGAPTNYGYTF. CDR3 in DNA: TGTGCCAGCAGCTCCCCCGGGACAGGGGCACCTACTAACTATGGCTACACCTTC.

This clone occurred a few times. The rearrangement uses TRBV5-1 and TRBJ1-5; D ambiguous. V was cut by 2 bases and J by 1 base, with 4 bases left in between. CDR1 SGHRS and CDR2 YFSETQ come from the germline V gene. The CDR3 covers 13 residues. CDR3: CASSFGSNQPQHF. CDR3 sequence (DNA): TGCGCCAGCAGCTTCGGGAGCAATCAGCCCCAGCATTTT.

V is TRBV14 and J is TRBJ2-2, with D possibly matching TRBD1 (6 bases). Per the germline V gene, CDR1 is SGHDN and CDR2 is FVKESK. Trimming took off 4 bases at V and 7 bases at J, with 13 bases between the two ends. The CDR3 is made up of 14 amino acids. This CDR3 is CASSRLQGSGELFF. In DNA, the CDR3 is TGTGCCAGCAGCCGATTACAGGGAAGCGGGGAGCTGTTTTTT.

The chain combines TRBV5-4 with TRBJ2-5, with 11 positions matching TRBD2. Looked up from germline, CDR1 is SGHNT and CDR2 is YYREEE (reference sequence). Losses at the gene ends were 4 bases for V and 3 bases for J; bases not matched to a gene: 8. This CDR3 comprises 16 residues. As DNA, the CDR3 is TGTGCCAGCAGCACCAGACTAGCGGGGTTAGAAGAGACCCAGTACTTC. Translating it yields CASSTRLAGLEETQYF.

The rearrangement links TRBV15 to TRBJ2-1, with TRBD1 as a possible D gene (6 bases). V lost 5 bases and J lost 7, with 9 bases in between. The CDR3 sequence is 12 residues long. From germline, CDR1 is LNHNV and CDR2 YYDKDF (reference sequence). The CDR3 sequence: CATSEQGNEQFF. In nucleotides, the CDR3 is TGTGCCACCAGCGAACAGGGAAATGAGCAGTTCTTC.

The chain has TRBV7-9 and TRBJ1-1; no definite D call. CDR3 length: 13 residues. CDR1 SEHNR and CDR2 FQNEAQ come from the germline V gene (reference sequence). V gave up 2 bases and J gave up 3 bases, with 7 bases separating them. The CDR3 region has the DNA TGTGCCAGCAGCTTAAATCGGGACACTGAAGCTTTCTTT. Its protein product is CASSLNRDTEAFF. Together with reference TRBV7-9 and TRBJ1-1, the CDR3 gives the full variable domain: DTGVSQNPRHKITKRGQNVTFRCDPISEHNRLYWYRQTLGQGPEFLTYFQNEAQLEKSRLLSDRFSAERPKGSFSTLEIQRTEQGDSAMYLCASSLNRDTEAFFGQGTRLTVV.

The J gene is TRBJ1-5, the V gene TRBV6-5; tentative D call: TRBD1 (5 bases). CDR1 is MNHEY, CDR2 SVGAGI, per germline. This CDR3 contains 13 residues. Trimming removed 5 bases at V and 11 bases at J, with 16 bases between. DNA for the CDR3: TGTGCCAGCAGTCCCCAAGGGGTTGGGTCCCAGCATTTT. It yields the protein CASSPQGVGSQHF.